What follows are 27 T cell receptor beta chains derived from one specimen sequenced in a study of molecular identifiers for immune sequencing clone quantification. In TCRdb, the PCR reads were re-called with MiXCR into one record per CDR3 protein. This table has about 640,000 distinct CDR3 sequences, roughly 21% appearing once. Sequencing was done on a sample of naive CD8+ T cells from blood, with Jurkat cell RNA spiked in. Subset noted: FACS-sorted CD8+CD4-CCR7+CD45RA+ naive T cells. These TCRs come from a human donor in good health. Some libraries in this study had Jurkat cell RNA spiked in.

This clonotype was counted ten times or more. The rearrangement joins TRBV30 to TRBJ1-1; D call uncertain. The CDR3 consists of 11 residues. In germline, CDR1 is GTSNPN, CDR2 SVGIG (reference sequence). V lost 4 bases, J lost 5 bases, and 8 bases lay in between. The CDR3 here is CAWMSRTEAFF. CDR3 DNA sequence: TGTGCCTGGATGTCGAGAACTGAAGCTTTCTTT.

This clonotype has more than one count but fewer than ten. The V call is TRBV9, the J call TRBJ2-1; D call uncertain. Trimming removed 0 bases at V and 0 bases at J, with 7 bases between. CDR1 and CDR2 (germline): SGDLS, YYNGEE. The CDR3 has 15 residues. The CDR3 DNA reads TGTGCCAGCAGCGTAGAACTCAGCTCCTACAATGAGCAGTTCTTC. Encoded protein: CASSVELSSYNEQFF.

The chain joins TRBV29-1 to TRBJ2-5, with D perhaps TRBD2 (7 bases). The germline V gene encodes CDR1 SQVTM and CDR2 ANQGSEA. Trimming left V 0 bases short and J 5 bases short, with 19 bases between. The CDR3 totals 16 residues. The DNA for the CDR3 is TGCAGCGTTGAAGAAGGAGGGGGGGCTGGTAGGGAGACCCAGTACTTC. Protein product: CSVEEGGGAGRETQYF.

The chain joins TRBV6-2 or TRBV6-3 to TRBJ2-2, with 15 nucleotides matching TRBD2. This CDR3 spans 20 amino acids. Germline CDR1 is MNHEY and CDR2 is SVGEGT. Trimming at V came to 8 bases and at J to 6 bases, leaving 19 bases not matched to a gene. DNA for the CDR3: TGTGCCAGCCGGTACCGAGGACTAGCGGGAGGGGTTTCGGCGTCCGGGGAGCTGTTTTTT. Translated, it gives CASRYRGLAGGVSASGELFF.

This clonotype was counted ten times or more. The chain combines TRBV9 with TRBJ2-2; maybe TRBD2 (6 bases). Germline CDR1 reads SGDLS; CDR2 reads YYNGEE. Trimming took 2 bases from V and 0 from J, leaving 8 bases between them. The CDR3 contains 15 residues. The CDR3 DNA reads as TGTGCCAGCAGCGTCGGGGGAGCGAACACCGGGGAGCTGTTTTTT. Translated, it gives CASSVGGANTGELFF.

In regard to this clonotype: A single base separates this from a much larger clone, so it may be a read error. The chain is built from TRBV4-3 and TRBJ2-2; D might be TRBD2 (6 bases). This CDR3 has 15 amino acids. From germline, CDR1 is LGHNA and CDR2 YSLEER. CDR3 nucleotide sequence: TGCGCCAGCAGCCATCAACAAGAGAACACCGGGGGGCTGTTTTTT. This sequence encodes CASSHQQENTGGLFF.

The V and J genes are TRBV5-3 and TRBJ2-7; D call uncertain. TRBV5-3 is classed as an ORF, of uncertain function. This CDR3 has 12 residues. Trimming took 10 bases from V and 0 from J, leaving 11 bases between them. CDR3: CAGSLNSYEQYF. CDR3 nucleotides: TGTGCCGGCAGCCTAAACTCCTACGAGCAGTACTTC.

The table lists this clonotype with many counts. The CDR3 coding sequence is TGTGCCAGCAGTTTGGCTAGACTCGACGATGAGCAGTTCTTC. Translation: CASSLARLDDEQFF. The chain joins TRBV12-3 or TRBV12-4 to TRBJ2-1; the D is unclear. The CDR3 extends over 14 amino acids. V was pared by 3 bases and J by 8 bases, with 14 bases between.

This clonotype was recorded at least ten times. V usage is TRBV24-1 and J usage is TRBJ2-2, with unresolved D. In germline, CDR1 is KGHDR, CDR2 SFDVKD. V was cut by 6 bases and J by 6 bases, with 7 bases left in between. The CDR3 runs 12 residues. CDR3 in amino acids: CATSLGPGELFF. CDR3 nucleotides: TGTGCCACCAGTCTCGGCCCCGGGGAGCTGTTTTTT.

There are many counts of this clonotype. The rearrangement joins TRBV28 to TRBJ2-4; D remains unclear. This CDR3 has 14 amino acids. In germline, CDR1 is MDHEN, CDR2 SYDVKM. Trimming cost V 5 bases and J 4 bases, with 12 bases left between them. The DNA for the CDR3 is TGTGCCAGCAGTCCGAGGACGCTTAAAAACATTCAGTACTTC. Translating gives CASSPRTLKNIQYF.

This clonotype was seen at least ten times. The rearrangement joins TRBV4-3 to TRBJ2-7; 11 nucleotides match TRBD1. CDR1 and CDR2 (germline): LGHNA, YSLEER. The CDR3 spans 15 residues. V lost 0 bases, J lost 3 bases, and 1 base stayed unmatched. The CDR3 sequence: CASSQEGTGGYEQYF. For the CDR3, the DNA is TGCGCCAGCAGCCAAGAAGGGACAGGGGGCTACGAGCAGTACTTC.

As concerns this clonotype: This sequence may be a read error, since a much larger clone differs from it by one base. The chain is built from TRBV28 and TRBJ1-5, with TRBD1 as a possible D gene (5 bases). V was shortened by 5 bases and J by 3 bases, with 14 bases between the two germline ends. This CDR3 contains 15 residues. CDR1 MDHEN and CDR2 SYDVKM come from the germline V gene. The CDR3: CASSDSRLINQPQHF. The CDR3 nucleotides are TGTGCCAGCAGTGACAGTCGACTGATCAATCAGCCCCAGCATTTT.

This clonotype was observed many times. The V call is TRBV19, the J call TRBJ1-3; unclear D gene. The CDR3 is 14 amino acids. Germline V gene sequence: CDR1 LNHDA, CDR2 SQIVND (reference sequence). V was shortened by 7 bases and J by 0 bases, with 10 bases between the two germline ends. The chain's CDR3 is CASKDPHSGNTIYF. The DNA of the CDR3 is TGTGCCAGTAAAGATCCACACTCTGGAAACACCATATATTTT.

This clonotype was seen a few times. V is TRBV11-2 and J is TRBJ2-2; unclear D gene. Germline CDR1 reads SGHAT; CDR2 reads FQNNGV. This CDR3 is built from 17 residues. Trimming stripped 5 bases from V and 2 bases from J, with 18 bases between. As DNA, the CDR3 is TGTGCCAGCAGCCCCCAGAGGTCGGCAGTCAACACCGGGGAGCTGTTTTTT. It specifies CASSPQRSAVNTGELFF.

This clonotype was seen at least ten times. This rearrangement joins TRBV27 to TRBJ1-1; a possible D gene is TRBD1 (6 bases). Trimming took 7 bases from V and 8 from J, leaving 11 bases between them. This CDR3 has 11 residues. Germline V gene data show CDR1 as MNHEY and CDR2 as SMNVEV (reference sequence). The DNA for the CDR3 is TGTGCCAGCAAGTCGGGACAAGAAGCTTTCTTT. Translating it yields CASKSGQEAFF.

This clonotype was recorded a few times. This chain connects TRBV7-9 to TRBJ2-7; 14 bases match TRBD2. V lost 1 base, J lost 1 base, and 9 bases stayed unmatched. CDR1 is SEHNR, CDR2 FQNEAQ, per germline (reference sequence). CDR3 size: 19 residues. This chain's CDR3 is CASSLVGGTSGRRSYEQYF. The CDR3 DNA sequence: TGTGCCAGCAGCTTAGTCGGCGGGACTAGCGGGAGAAGATCCTACGAGCAGTACTTC.

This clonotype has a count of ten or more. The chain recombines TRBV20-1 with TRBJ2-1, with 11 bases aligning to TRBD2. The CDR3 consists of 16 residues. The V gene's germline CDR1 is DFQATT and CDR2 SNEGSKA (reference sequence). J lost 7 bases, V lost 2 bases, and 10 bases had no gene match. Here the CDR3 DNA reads TGCAGTGCTAGACACCCTCTAGCGGGGGGAGGGAATGAGCAGTTCTTC. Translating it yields CSARHPLAGGGNEQFF.

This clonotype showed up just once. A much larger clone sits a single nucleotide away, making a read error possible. In DNA form, the CDR3 reads TGCTGTGCTAGAGATCAGGGAAAACTGTTTTTT. This sequence encodes CCARDQGKLFF. The chain links TRBV20-1 to TRBJ1-4, with a possible D match to TRBD1 (5 bases). Germline V lookup: CDR1 DFQATT, CDR2 SNEGSKA (reference sequence). The CDR3 covers 11 residues.

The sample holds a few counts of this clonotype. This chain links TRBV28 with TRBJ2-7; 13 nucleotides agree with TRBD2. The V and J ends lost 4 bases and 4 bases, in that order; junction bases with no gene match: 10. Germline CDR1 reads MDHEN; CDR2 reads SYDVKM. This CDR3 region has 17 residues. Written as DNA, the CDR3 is TGTGCCAGCAGTTATACACCGGGACTAGCGGGGCTTTACGAGCAGTACTTC. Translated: CASSYTPGLAGLYEQYF.

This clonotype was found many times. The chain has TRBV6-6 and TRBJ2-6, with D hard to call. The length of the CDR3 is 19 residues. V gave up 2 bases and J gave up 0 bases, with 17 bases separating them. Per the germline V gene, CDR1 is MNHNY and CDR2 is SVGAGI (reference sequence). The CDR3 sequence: CASSYLLTPHLSGANVLTF. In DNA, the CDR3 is TGTGCCAGCAGTTACCTTTTAACTCCACACCTCTCTGGGGCCAACGTCCTGACTTTC.

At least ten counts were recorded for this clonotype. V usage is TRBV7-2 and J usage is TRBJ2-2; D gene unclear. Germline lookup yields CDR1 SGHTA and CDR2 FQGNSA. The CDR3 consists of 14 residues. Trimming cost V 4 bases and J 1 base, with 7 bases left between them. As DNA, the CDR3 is TGTGCCAGCAGCTACTATCTGAACACCGGGGAGCTGTTTTTT. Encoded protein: CASSYYLNTGELFF.

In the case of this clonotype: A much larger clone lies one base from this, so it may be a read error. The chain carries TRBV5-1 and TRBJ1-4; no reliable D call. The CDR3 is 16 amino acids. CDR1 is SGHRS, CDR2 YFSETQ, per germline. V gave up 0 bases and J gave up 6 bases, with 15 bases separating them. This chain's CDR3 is CASSLDGKQVDEKLFF. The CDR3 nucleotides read TGCGCCAGCAGCTTGGATGGGAAGCAGGTCGATGAAAAACTGTTTTTT. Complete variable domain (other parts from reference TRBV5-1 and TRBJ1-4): KAGVTQTPRYLIKTRGQQVTLSCSPISGHRSVSWYQQTPGQGLQFLFEYFSETQRNKGNFPGRFSGRQFSNSRSEMNVSTLELGDSALYLCASSLDGKQVDEKLFFGSGTQLSVL.

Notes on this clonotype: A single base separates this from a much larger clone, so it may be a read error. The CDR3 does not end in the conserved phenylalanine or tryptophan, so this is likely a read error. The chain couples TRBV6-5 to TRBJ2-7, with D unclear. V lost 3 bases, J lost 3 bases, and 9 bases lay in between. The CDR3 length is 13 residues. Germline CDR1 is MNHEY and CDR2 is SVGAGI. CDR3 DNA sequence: TGTGCCAGCAGTTATGACTCCCACTACGAGCAGTACCTC. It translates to CASSYDSHYEQYL.

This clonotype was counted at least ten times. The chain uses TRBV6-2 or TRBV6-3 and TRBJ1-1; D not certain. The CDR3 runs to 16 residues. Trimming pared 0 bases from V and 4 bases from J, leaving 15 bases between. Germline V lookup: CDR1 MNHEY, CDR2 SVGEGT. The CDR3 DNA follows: TGTGCCAGCAGTTACTCGAGTTTTGTATTATCCACTGAAGCTTTCTTT. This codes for CASSYSSFVLSTEAFF.

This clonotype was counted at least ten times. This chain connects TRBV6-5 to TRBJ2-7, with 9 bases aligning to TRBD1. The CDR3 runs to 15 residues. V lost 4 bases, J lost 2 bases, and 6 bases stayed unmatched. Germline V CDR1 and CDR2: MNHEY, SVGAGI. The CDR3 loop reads CASSSGTGPTYEQYF. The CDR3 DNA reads TGTGCCAGCAGTTCCGGGACAGGGCCCACCTACGAGCAGTACTTC.

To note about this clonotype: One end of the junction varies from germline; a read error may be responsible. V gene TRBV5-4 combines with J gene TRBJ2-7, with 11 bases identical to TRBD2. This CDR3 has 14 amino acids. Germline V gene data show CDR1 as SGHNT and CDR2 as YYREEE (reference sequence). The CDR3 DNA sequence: TGTGCCGGCAGCGCCGGGACTAGCGGCTACGAGCAGTACTTC. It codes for CAGSAGTSGYEQYF.

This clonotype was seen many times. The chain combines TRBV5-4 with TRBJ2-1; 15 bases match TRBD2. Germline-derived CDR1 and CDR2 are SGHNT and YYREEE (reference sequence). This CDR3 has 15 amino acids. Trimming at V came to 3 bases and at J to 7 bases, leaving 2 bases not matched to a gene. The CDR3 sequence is CASSWGTSGGNEQFF. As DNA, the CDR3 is TGTGCCAGCAGCTGGGGGACTAGCGGGGGGAATGAGCAGTTCTTC.